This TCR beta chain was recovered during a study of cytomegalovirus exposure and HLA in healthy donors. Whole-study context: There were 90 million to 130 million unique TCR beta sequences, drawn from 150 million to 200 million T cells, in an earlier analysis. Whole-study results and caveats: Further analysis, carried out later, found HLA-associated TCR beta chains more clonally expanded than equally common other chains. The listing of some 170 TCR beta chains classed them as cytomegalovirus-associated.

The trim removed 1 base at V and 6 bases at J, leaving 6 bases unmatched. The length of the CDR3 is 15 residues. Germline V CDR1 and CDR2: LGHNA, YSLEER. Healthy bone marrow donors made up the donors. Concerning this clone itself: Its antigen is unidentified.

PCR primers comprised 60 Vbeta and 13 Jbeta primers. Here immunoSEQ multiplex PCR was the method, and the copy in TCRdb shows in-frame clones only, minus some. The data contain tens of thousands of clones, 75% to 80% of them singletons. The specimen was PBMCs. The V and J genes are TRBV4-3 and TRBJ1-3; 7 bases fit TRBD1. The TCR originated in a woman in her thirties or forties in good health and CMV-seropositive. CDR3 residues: CASSQATGLANTIYF. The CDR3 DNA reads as TGCGCCAGCAGCCAAGCGACAGGGTTGGCAAACACCATATATTTT.